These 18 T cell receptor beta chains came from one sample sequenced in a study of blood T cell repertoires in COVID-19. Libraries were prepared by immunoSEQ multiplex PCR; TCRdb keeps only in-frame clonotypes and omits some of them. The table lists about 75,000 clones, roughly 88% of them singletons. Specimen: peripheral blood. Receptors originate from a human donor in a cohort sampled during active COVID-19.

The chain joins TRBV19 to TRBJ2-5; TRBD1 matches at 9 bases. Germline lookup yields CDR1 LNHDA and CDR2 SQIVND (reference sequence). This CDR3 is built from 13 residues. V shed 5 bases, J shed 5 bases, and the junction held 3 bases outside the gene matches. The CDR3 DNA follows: TGTGCCAGTAGTGACAGGGGGAGGGAGACCCAGTACTTC. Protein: CASSDRGRETQYF.

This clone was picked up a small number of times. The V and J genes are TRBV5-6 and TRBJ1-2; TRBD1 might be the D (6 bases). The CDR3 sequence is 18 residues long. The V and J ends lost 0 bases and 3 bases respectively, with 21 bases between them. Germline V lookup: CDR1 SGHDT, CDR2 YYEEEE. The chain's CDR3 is CASSLAGEGPEGDYGYTF. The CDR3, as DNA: TGTGCCAGCAGCTTGGCTGGGGAGGGTCCCGAGGGGGACTATGGCTACACCTTC.

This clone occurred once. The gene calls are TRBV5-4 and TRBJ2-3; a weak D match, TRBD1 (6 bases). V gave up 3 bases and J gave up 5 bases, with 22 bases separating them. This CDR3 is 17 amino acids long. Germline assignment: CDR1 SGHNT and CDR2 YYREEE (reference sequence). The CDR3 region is CASSSRWGTGYGDTQYF. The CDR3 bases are TGTGCCAGCAGCTCCAGGTGGGGAACAGGGTACGGAGATACGCAGTATTTT.

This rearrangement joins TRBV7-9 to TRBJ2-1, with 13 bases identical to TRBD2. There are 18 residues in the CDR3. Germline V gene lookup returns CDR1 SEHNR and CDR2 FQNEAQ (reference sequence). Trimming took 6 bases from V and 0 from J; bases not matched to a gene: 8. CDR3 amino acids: CASRQTSGRSSSYNEQFF. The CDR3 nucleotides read TGTGCCAGCAGACAGACTAGCGGGAGGTCTAGCTCCTACAATGAGCAGTTCTTC.

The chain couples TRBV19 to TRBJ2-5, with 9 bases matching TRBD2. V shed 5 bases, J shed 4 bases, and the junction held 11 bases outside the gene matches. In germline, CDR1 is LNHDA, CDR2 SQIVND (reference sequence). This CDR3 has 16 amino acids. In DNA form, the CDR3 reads TGTGCCAGTAGTCCCGGCCTAGCGGGGTTCTTAGAGACCCAGTACTTC. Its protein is CASSPGLAGFLETQYF.

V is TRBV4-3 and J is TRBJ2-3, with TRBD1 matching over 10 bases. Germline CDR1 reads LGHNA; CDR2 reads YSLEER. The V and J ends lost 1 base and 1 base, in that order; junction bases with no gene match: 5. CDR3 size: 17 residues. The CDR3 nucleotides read TGCGCCAGCAGCCAAGGGCCCGGGACAGGGGGCACAGATACGCAGTATTTT. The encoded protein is CASSQGPGTGGTDTQYF.

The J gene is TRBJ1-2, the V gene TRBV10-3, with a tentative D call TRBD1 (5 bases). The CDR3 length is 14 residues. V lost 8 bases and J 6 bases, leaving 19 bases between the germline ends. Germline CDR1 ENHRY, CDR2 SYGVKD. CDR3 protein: CAIYLGGTPHGYTF. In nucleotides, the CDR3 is TGTGCCATCTACTTGGGCGGGACGCCCCATGGCTACACCTTC.

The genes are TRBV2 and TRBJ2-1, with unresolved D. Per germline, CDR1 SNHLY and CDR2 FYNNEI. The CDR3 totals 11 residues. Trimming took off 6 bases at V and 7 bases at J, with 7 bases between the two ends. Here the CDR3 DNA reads TGTGCCAGCAGCCCCCTGAATGAGCAGTTCTTC. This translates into CASSPLNEQFF. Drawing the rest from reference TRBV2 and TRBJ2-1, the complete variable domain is EPEVTQTPSHQVTQMGQEVILRCVPISNHLYFYWYRQILGQKVEFLVSFYNNEISEKSEIFDDQFSVERPDGSNFTLKIRSTKLEDSAMYFCASSPLNEQFFGPGTRLTVL.

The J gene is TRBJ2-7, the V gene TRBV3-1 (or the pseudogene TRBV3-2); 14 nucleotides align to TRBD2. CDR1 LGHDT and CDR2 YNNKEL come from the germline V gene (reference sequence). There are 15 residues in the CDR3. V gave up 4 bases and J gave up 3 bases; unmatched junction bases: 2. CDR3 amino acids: CASSPGLAGGYEQYF. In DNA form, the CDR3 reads TGTGCCAGCAGCCCCGGACTAGCGGGAGGCTACGAGCAGTACTTC.

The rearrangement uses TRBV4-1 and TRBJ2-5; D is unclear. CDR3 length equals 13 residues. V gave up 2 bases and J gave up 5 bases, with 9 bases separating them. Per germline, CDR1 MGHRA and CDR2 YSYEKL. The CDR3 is CASSQLLLETQYF. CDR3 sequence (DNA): TGCGCCAGCAGCCAACTCCTTCTGGAGACCCAGTACTTC.

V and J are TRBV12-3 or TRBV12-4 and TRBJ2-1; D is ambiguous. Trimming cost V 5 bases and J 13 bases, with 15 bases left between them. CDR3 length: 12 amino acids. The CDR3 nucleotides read TGTGCCAGCAGTCCTGGGCCCTATGGCCAGTTCTTC. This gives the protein CASSPGPYGQFF.

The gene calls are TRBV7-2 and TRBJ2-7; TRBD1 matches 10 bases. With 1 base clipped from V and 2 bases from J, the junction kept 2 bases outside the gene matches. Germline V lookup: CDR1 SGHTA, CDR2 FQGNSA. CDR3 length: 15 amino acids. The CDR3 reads CASSLVGQGTYEQYF. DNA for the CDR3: TGTGCCAGCAGCTTAGTGGGACAGGGGACCTACGAGCAGTACTTC.

The CDR3 sequence is CASSYTGLAGGSEQFF. CDR3 DNA: TGTGCCAGCAGTTACACCGGACTAGCGGGGGGGAGTGAGCAGTTCTTC. V and J are TRBV6-5 and TRBJ2-1; 15 nucleotides agree with TRBD2. J was trimmed by 9 bases and V by 2 bases; bases with no gene match: 5. The CDR3 length is 16 residues. Germline-derived CDR1 and CDR2 are MNHEY and SVGAGI.

In DNA, the CDR3 is TGTGCCAGCAGCCTGACGGGACAGTTGAACACTGAAGCTTTCTTT. This sequence encodes CASSLTGQLNTEAFF. The gene calls are TRBV5-5 and TRBJ1-1; 7 nucleotides match TRBD1. The CDR3 length is 15 residues. CDR1 is SGHKS, CDR2 YYEKEE, per germline (reference sequence). The V segment lost 4 bases and the J segment 0 bases; nucleotides outside the gene matches: 6.

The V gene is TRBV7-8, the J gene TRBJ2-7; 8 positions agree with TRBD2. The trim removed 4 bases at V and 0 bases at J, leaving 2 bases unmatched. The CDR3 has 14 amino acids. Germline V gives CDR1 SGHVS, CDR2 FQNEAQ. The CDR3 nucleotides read TGTGCCAGCAGCTCTAGCGGGCGCTCCTACGAGCAGTACTTC. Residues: CASSSSGRSYEQYF.

The DNA of the CDR3 is TGTGCCAGCAGTTCCGGCGGGGATCAGCCCCAGCATTTT. Amino acid sequence: CASSSGGDQPQHF. The chain recombines TRBV6-5 with TRBJ1-5; D remains ambiguous. Trimming stripped 4 bases from V and 5 bases from J, with 9 bases between. The CDR3 has 13 residues. Per germline, CDR1 MNHEY and CDR2 SVGAGI.

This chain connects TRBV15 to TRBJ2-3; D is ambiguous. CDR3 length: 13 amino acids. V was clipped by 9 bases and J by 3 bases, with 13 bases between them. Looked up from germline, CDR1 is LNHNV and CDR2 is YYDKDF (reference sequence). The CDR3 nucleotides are TGTGCCACGTCGTACGGGTCAACAGATACGCAGTATTTT. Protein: CATSYGSTDTQYF.

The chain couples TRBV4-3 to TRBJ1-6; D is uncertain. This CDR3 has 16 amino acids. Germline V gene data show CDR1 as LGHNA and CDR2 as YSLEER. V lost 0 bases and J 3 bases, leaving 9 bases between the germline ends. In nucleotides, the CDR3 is TGCGCCAGCAGCCAAGAGAGCGGGATCTATAATTCACCCCTCCACTTT. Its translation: CASSQESGIYNSPLHF.